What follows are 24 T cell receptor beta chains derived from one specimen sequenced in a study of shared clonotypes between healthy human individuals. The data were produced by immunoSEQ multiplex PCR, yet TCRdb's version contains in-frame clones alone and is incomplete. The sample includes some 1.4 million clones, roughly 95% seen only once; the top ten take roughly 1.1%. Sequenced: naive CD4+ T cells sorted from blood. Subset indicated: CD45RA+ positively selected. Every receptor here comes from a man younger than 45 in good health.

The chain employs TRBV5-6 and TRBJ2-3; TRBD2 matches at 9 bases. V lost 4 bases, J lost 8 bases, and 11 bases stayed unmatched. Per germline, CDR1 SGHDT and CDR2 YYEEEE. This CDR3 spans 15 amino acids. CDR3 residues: CASSRVDSGSRTQYF. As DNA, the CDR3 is TGTGCCAGCAGCCGAGTTGATAGCGGGAGTCGTACGCAGTATTTT.

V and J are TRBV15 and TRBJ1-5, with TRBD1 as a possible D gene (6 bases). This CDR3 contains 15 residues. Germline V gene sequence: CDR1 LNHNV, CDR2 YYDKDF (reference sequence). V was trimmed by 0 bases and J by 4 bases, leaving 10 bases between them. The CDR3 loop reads CATSRDRGPNQPQHF. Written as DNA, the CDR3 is TGTGCCACCAGCAGAGACAGGGGACCGAATCAGCCCCAGCATTTT.

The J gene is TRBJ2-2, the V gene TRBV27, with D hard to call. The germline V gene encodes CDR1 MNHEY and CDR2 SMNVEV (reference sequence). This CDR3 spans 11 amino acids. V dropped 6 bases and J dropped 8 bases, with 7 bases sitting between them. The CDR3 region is CASRLRGELFF. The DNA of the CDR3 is TGTGCCAGCAGACTCAGGGGGGAGCTGTTTTTT.

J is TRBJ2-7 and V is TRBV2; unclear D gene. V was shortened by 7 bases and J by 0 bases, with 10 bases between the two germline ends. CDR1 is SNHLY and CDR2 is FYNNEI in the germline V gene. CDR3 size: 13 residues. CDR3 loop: CASNPRTSYEQYF. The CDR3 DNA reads TGTGCCAGCAACCCTAGGACCTCCTACGAGCAGTACTTC.

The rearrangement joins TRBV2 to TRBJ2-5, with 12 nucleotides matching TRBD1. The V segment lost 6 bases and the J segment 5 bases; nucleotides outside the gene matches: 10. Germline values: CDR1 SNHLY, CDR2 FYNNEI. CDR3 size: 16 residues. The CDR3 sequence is CASSSGTGGLWETQYF. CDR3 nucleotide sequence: TGTGCCAGCAGCTCCGGGACAGGGGGCCTCTGGGAGACCCAGTACTTC.

The CDR3 DNA follows: TGTGCCAGCTCACAGAACGGACAGGGTAGTGCCTACGAGCAGTACTTC. Protein product: CASSQNGQGSAYEQYF. The V and J genes are TRBV18 and TRBJ2-7, with 8 bases aligning to TRBD1. Germline V gives CDR1 KGHSH, CDR2 LQKENI. The CDR3 length is 16 residues. V gave up 4 bases and J gave up 2 bases; unmatched junction bases: 10.

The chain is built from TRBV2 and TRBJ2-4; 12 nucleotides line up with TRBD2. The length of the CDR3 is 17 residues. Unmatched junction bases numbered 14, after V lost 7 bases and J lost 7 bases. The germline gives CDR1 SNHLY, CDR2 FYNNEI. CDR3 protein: CASTQEGLAGGPNIQYF. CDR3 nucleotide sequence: TGTGCCAGCACCCAAGAGGGGCTAGCGGGAGGGCCTAACATTCAGTACTTC.

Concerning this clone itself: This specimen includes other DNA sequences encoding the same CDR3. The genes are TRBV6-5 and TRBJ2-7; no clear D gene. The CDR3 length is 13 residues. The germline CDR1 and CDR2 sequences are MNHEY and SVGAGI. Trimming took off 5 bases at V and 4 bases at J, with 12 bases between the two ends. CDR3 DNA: TGTGCCAGCAGTCCTCCCGGAACTTACGAGCAGTACTTC. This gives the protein CASSPPGTYEQYF.

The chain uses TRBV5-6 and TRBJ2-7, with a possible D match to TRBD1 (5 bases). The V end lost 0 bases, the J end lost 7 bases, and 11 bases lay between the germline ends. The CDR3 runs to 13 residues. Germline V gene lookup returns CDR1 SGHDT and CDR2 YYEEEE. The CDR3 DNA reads TGTGCCAGCAGCTTGGGTCAGGGCCTAGAGCAGTACTTC. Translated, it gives CASSLGQGLEQYF.

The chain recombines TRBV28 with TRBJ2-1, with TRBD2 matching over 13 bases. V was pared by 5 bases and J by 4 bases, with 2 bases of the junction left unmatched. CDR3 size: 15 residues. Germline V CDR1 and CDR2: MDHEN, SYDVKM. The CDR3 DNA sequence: TGTGCCAGCAGTACTAGCGGGAGGGGGTACAATGAGCAGTTCTTC. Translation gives CASSTSGRGYNEQFF.

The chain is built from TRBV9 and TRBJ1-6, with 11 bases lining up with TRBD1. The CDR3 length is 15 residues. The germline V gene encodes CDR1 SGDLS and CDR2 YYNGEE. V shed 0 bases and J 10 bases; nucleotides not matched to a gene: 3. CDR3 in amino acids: CASSVVDRGHSPLHF. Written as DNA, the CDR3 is TGTGCCAGCAGCGTAGTGGACAGGGGGCACTCACCCCTCCACTTT.

CDR3 amino acids: CAISVGLVGSGANVLTF. The DNA of the CDR3 is TGTGCCATCAGTGTTGGGCTTGTCGGCTCTGGGGCCAACGTCCTGACTTTC. This chain links TRBV10-3 with TRBJ2-6; D uncertain. CDR1 is ENHRY, CDR2 SYGVKD, per germline. The CDR3 contains 17 residues. The V gene lost 4 bases and the J gene lost 0 bases, with 13 bases spanning the gap.

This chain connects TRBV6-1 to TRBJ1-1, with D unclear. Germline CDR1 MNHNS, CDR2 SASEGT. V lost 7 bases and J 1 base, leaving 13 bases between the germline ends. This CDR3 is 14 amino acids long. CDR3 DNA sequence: TGTGCCAGCAACCCCCCCCACCGGAACACTGAAGCTTTCTTT. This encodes CASNPPHRNTEAFF.

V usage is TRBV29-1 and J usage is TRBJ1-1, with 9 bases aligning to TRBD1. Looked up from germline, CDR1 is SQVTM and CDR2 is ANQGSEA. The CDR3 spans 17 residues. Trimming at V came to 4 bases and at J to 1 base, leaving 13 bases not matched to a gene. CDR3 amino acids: CSVAKKYRGRGNTEAFF. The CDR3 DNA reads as TGCAGCGTTGCTAAAAAATACAGGGGGCGAGGGAACACTGAAGCTTTCTTT.

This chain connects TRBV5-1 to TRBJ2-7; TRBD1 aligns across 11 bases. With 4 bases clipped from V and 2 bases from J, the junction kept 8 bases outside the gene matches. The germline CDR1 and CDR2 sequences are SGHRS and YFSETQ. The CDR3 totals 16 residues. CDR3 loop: CASSISPGQGAYEQYF. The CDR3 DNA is TGCGCCAGCAGCATATCCCCGGGACAGGGGGCCTACGAGCAGTACTTC.

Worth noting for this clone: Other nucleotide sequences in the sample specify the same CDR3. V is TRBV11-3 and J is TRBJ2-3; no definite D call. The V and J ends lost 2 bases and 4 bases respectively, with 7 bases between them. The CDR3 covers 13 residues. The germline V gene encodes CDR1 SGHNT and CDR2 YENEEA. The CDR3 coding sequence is TGTGCCAGCAGCTTAAGAGGTGCAGATACGCAGTATTTT. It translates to CASSLRGADTQYF.

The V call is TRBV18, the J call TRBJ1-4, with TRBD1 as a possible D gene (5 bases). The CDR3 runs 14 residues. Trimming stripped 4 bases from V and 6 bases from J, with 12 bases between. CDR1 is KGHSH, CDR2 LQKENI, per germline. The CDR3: CASSLGTGDEKLFF. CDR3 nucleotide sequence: TGTGCCAGCTCACTCGGGACTGGGGATGAAAAACTGTTTTTT.

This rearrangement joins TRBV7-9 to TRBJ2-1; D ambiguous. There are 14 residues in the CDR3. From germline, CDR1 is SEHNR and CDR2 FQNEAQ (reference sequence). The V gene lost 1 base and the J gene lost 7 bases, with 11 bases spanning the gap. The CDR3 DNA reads TGTGCCAGCAGCTTAGGTCAGGTCATGAATGAGCAGTTCTTC. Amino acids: CASSLGQVMNEQFF.

Here the CDR3 DNA reads TGCGCCAGCAGCTCCTTAACTCCGAACACCGGGGAGCTGTTTTTT. This sequence encodes CASSSLTPNTGELFF. V usage is TRBV5-1 and J usage is TRBJ2-2; D not certain. The CDR3 has 15 amino acids. V lost 3 bases and J 0 bases, leaving 9 bases between the germline ends. Germline CDR1 reads SGHRS; CDR2 reads YFSETQ.

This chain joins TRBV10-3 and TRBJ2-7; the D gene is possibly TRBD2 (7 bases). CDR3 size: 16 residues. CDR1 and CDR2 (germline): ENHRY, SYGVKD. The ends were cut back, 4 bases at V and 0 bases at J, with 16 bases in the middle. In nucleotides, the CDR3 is TGTGCCATCAGTGGAGGGAGGGCAGGGGACTCCTACGAGCAGTACTTC. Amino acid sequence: CAISGGRAGDSYEQYF.

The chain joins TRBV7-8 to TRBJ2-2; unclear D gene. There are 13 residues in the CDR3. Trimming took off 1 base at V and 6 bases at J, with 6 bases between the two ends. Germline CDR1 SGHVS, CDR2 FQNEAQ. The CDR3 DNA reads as TGTGCCAGCAGCTTAGTTGGGGCCGGGGAGCTGTTTTTT. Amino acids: CASSLVGAGELFF.

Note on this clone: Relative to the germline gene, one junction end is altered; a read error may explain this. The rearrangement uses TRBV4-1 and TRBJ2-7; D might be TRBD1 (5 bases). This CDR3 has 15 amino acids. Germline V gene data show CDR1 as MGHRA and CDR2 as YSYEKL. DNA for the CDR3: TGCGCCAGCAGCCAAGGGATCATCGGACACTACGAGCAGTGCTTC. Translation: CASSQGIIGHYEQCF.

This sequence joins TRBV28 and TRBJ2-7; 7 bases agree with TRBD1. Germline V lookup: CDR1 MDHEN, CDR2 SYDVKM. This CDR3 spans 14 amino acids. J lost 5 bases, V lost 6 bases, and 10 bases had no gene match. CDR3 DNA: TGTGCCAGCAGAGTAGGGGGCTCTAGAGACGAGCAGTACTTC. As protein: CASRVGGSRDEQYF. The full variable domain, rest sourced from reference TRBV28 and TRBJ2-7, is DVKVTQSSRYLVKRTGEKVFLECVQDMDHENMFWYRQDPGLGLRLIYFSYDVKMKEKGDIPEGYSVSREKKERFSLILESASTNQTSMYLCASRVGGSRDEQYFGPGTRLTVT.

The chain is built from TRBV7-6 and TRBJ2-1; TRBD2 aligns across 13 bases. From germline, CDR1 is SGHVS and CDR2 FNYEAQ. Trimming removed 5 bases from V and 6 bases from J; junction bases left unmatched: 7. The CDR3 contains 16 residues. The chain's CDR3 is CASSPRGTSGVNEQFF. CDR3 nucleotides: TGTGCCAGCAGCCCCCGAGGGACTAGCGGGGTCAATGAGCAGTTCTTC.